This T cell receptor (beta chain) was documented in a study of T cell responses to AZD1222 COVID-19 vaccine. Profiling relied on immunoSEQ multiplex PCR, and the TCRdb table lists in-frame clones only, not all of them. This sample has tens of thousands of clones, with 88% found just once. Trimming cost V 4 bases and J 8 bases; bases outside gene matches: 7. The CDR3 runs to 14 residues. The germline V gene has CDR1 LGHDT and CDR2 YNNKEL (reference sequence). The chain recombines TRBV3-1 (or the pseudogene TRBV3-2) with TRBJ2-1, with 8 nucleotides matching TRBD1. The sequence came from an adult who received the AZD1222 COVID-19 vaccine. The sample here was peripheral blood, taken 28 days after the second AZD1222 dose. In DNA, the CDR3 is TGTGCCAGCAGCCGACAGGGGCAAGTCTATGAGCAGTTCTTC. It codes for CASSRQGQVYEQFF.